This T cell receptor (beta chain) is from a study of blood T cells in healthy people across ages. For this clonotype: Its antigen is unidentified.

Primers used in a second PCR of roughly 6 to 11 cycles were a sample-barcoded 5' primer and a J-beta primer mix. Each CDR3 protein is one row after TCRdb ran MiXCR on the 5' RACE reads. The sample shows fewer than 900,000 distinct CDR3 sequences, around 36% of them seen only once. PBMCs, at least 7 million per sample, were isolated. Whole-study findings and limits: Donor CMV status, an unknown factor, possibly confounded changes in expanded clonotypes. Long-lived donors carried more naive CD4+ cells and greater diversity than aged donors. Age showed a roughly linear inverse relationship with TCR beta diversity per million T cells.

This clonotype was sampled from a man aged 18 to 30 in good health. The sample consisted of blood.

DNA of the CDR3: TGTGCCAGCAGTGACGTTCGGACATCCGATTACAATGAGCAGTTCTTC. Translated, it gives CASSDVRTSDYNEQFF. The chain has TRBV6-4 and TRBJ2-1, with D possibly matching TRBD1 (5 bases). The CDR3 contains 16 residues. V was pared by 2 bases and J by 4 bases, with 15 bases between. Germline CDR1 is MRHNA and CDR2 is SNTAGT.